This note documents a single T cell receptor beta chain sequence. Its antigen is currently not known. There are no base qualities to consult, and no much larger clone falls within one base. This entry is derived from a study of blood T cell repertoires in COVID-19 (dated by TCRdb to the early 2020s). In terms of the full investigation: Samples from collaborators originated in the United States, Italy and Spain and spanned both the acute and convalescent phases of COVID-19. The material from the prospective study consisted of cDNA or gDNA derived from T cells, B-cell-depleted T cells, or PBMCs. Subjects who had been exposed to COVID-19, were actively infected with it, or had recovered from it provided the deeply sampled blood TCRbeta repertoires that made up the dataset. The repertoires were made available in a free public database intended to serve as a resource for research on the immune response to SARS-CoV-2. The samples were drawn from two sources: the first 160 participants of the ongoing ImmuneRACE study, and 1,254 subjects contributed by 6 global collaborators. Sample metadata almost always included a de-identified subject ID, COVID-19 status, age in years and sex. Where available, HLA class I and class II types were taken from metadata supplied by the sample provider and were not determined by assay-based typing. The full study reports these points: The quantity of clinical and demographic metadata differed by source and by participant and was supplied without curation.

The immunoSEQ Assay, a bias-controlled multiplex PCR, was used to amplify TCRbeta CDR3 regions from genomic DNA. Processing in the source paper ran as follows. The number of nucleated cells in each sample was estimated by amplification of reference gene primers within the assay. To quantify the absolute abundance of each unique TCRbeta CDR3 rearrangement, sequence reads were collapsed and filtered. For each sample, productive Simpson clonality was calculated as the square root of Simpson's diversity index over productive rearrangements. The clones in this table, taken by TCRdb from immuneACCESS, are in-frame only. Not every clone is retained; where verified, under half of the shortfall comes from an unresolved V gene, and the cause of the rest is unknown. Clone size and the V and J calls come from that table; the DNA yielded D and trimming. Across this sample there are 250,000 to 350,000 clones, with more than 80% seen only once. The ten largest account for roughly 2.3% of the sample.

The CDR3 measures 15 amino acids from cysteine to phenylalanine. The kept DNA is CDR3 alone, 45 bases in frame from the first base. The germline V gene sets CDR1 to SQVTM and CDR2 to ANQGSEA. The V end loses 6 bases and the J end loses 1 base, and a stretch of 17 bases separates them. In the prospective study, participants were roughly 18 to 100 years old, resided in about two dozen geographic areas of the United States, and were enrolled through a virtual design. Cohort assignment in the prospective study relied on participant-reported clinical history from a screening survey and a study questionnaire. Recovered participants in ImmuneRACE Cohort 3 were defined as having two consecutive negative NP/OP PCR tests, clearance from a healthcare professional, or resolution of symptoms. Each participant in the prospective study had whole blood, serum and a nasopharyngeal or oropharyngeal swab collected by mobile phlebotomists. Prospective study participants could optionally give additional blood draws and questionnaires over a 2-month period. Prospective study blood samples were shipped either frozen or at room temperature before DNA extraction.

In this chain, TRBV29-1 is recombined with TRBJ2-3; a tentative D call is TRBD2 (6 bases match). This TCR came from a woman younger than 30 who had recovered from COVID-19. The specimen sequenced was PBMCs or T cells enriched from blood (not recorded which). The CDR3 is CSVSGGDGRTDTQYF. The nucleotide sequence reads as follows: TGCAGCGTATCCGGCGGGGACGGGCGCACAGATACGCAGTATTTT.